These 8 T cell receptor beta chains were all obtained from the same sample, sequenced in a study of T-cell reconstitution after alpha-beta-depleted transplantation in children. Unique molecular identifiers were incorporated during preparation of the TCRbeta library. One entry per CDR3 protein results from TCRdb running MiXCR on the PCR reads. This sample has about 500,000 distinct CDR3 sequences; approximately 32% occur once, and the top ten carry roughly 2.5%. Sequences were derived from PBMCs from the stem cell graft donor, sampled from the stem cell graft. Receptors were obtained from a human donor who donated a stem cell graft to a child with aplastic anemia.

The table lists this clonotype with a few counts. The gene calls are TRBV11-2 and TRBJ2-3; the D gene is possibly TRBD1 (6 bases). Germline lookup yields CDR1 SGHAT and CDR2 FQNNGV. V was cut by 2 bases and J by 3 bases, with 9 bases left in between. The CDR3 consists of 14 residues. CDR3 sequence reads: CASSLQGWTDTQYF. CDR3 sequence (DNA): TGTGCCAGCAGCTTACAGGGGTGGACAGATACGCAGTATTTT.

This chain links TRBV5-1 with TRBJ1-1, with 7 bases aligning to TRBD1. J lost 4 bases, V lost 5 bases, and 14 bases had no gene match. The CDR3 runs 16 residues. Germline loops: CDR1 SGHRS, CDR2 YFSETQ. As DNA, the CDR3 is TGCGCCAGCAGGCATGAACCCACAGGGGCGAGCACTGAAGCTTTCTTT. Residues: CASRHEPTGASTEAFF.

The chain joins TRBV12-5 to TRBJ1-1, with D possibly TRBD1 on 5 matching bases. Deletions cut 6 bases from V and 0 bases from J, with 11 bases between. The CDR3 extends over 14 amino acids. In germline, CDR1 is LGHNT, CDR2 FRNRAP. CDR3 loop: CASGKDRMNTEAFF. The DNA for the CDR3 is TGTGCTAGTGGCAAAGACAGAATGAACACTGAAGCTTTCTTT.

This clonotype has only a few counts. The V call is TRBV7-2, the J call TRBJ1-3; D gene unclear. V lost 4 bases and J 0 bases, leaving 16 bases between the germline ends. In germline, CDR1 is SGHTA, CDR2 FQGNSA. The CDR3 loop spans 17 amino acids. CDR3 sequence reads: CASSSWPGARSGNTIYF. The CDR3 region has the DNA TGTGCCAGCAGCTCATGGCCAGGCGCCCGCTCTGGAAACACCATATATTTT.

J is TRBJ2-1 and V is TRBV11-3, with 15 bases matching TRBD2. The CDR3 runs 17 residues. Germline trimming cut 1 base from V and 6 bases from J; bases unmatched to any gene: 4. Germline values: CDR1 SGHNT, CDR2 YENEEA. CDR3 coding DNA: TGTGCCAGCAGCTTAGCCTTGGGACTAGCGGGAGGCAATGAGCAGTTCTTC. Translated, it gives CASSLALGLAGGNEQFF.

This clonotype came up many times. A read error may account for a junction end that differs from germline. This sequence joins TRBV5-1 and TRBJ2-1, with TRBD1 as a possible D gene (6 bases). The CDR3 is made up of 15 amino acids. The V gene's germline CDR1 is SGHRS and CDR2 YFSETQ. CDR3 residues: CASSLGGNSYNEQFF. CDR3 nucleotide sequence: TGTGCCAGCAGTTTAGGGGGAAACTCCTACAATGAGCAGTTCTTC.

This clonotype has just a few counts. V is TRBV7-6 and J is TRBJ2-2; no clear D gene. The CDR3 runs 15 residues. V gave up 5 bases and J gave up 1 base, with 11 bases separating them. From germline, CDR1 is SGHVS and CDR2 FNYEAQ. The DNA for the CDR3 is TGTGCCAGCAGCCCCCGTCCGGGGAACACCGGGGAGCTGTTTTTT. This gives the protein CASSPRPGNTGELFF. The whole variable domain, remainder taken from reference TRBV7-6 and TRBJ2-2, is GAGVSQSPRYKVTKRGQDVALRCDPISGHVSLYWYRQALGQGPEFLTYFNYEAQQDKSGLPNDRFSAERPEGSISTLTIQRTEQRDSAMYRCASSPRPGNTGELFFGEGSRLTVL.

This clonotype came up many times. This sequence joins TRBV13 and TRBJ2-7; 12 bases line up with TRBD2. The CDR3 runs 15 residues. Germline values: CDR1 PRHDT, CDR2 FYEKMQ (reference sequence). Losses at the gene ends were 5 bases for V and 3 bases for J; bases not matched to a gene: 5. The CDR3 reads CASSLGTSGLYEQYF. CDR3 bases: TGTGCCAGCAGCCTGGGGACTAGCGGGCTCTACGAGCAGTACTTC.